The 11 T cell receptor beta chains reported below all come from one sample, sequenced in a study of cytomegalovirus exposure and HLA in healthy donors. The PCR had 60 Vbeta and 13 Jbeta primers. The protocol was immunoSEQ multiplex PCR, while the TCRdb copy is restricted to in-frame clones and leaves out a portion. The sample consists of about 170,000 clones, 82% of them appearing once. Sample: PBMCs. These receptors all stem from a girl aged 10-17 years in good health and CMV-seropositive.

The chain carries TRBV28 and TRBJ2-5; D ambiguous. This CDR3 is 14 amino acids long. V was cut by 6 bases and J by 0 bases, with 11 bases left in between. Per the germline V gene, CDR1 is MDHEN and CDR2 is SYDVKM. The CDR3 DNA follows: TGTGCCAGCAGCATGACAACCTACCAAGAGACCCAGTACTTC. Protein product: CASSMTTYQETQYF.

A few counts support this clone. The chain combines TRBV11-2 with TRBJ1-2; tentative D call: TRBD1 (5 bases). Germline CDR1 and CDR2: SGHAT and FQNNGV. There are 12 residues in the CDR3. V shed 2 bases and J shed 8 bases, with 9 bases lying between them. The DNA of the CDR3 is TGTGCCAGCAGCTTACAGGGAAGCGGCTACACCTTC. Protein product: CASSLQGSGYTF. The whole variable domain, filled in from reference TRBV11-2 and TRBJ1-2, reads EAGVAQSPRYKIIEKRQSVAFWCNPISGHATLYWYQQILGQGPKLLIQFQNNGVVDDSQLPKDRFSAERLKGVDSTLKIQPAKLEDSAVYLCASSLQGSGYTFGSGTRLTVV.

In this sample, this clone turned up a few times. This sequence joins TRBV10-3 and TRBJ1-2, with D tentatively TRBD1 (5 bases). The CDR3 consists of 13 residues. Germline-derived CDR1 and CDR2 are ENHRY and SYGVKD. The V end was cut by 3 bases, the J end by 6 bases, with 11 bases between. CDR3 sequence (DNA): TGTGCCATCAGTGACGGGGGGTATGATGGCTACACCTTC. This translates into CAISDGGYDGYTF.

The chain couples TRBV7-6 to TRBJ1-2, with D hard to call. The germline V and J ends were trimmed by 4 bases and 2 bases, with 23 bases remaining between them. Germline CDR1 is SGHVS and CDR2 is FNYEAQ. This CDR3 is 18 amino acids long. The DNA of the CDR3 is TGTGCCAGCAGCTCAGACCAGACCGGTACGGGGTGGAACTATGGCTACACCTTC. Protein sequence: CASSSDQTGTGWNYGYTF.

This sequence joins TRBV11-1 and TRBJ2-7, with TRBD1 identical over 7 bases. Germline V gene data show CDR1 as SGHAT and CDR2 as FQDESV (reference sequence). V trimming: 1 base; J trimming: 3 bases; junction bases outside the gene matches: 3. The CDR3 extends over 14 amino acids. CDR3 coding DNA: TGTGCCAGCAGCTTAGTTGGGACAGACTACGAGCAGTACTTC. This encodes CASSLVGTDYEQYF.

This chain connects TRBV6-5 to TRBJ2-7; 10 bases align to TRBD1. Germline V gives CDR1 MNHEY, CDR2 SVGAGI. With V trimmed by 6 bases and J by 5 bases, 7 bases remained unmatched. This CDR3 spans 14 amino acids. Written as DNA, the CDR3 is TGTGCCAGCAGCCCGCCCGGGACAGGGGACGAGCAGTACTTC. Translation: CASSPPGTGDEQYF.

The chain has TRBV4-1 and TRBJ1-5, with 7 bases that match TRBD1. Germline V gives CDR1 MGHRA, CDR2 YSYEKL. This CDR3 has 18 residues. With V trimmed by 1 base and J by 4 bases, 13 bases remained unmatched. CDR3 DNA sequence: TGCGCCAGCAGCCAAGTTGCTCTGCCAGGGGGTTTAAATCAGCCCCAGCATTTT. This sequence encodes CASSQVALPGGLNQPQHF.

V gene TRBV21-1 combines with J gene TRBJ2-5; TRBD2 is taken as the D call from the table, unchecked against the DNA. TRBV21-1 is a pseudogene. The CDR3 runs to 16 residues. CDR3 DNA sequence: TGTGCCAGCAGCAAGCCCCCCGGGGGGACCCAAGAGACCCAGTACTTC. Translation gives CASSKPPGGTQETQYF.

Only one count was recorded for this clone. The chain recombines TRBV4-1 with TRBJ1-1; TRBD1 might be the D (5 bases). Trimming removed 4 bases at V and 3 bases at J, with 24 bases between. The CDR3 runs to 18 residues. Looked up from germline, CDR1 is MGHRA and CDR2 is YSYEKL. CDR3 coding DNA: TGCGCCAGCAGCCGGGGGAGGGCTTATAAAGACCAGGACACTGAAGCTTTCTTT. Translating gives CASSRGRAYKDQDTEAFF.

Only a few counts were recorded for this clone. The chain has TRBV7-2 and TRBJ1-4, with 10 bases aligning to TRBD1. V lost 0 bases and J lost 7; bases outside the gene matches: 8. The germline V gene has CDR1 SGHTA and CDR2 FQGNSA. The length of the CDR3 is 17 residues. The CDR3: CASSLALGTGVVEKLFF. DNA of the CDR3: TGTGCCAGCAGCTTAGCGCTGGGGACAGGGGTTGTTGAAAAACTGTTTTTT.

The CDR3 DNA follows: TGTGCCAGCAGCCAAGATCCTGCTAAACCAGGGGGCAGGTACAATGAGCAGTTCTTC. Encoded protein: CASSQDPAKPGGRYNEQFF. This sequence joins TRBV14 and TRBJ2-1, with 8 bases that match TRBD1. Trimming cost V 0 bases and J 4 bases; bases outside gene matches: 14. Germline V CDR1 and CDR2: SGHDN, FVKESK. The CDR3 is made up of 19 amino acids.